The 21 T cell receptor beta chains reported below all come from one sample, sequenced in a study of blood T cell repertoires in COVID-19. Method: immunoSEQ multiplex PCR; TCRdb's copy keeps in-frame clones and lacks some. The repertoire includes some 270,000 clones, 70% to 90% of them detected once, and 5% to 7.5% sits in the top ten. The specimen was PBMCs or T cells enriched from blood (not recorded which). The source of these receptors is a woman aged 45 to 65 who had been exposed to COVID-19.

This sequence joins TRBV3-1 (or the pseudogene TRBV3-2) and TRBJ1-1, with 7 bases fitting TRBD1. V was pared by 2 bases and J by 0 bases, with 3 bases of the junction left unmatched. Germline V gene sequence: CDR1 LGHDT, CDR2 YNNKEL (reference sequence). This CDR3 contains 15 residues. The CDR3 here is CASSQNRGLNTEAFF. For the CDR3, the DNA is TGTGCCAGCAGCCAAAACAGGGGTTTGAACACTGAAGCTTTCTTT.

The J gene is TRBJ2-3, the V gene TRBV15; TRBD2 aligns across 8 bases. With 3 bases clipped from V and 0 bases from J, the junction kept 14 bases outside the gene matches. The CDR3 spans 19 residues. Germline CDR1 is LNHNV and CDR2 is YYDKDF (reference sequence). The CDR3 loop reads CATSSPVWRGVTSTDTQYF. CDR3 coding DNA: TGTGCCACCAGCAGTCCCGTCTGGCGGGGGGTGACTAGCACAGATACGCAGTATTTT.

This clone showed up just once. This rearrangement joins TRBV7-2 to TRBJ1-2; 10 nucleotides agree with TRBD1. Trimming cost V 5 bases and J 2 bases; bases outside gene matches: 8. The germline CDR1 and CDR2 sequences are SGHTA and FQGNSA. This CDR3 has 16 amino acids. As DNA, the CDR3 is TGTGCCAGCAGCCGCGGACCGGGACAGGGGAACTATGGCTACACCTTC. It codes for CASSRGPGQGNYGYTF. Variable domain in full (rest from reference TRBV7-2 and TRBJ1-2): GAGVSQSPSNKVTEKGKDVELRCDPISGHTALYWYRQSLGQGLEFLIYFQGNSAPDKSGLPSDRFSAERTGGSVSTLTIQRTQQEDSAVYLCASSRGPGQGNYGYTFGSGTRLTVV.

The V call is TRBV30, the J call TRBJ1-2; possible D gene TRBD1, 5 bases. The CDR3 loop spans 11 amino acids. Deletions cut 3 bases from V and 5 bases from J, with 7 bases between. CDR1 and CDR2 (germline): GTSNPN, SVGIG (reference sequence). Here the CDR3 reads CAWSGGYGYTF. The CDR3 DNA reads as TGTGCCTGGAGCGGGGGGTATGGCTACACCTTC.

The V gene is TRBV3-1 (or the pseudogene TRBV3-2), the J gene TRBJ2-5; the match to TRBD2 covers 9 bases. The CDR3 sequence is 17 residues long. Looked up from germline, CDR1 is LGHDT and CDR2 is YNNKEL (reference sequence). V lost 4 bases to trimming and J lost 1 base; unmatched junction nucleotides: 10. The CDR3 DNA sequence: TGTGCCAGCAGCCCCTCGGGCCAGCGGGGGGTCCAAGAGACCCAGTACTTC. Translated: CASSPSGQRGVQETQYF.

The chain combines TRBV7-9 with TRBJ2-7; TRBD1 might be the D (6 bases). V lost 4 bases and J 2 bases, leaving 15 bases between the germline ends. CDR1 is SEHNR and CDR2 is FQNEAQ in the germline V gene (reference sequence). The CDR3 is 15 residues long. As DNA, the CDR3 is TGTGCCAGCAGCTCAGCAGACAGGATGGCCTACGAGCAGTACTTC. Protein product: CASSSADRMAYEQYF. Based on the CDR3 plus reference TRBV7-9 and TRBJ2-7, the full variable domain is DTGVSQNPRHKITKRGQNVTFRCDPISEHNRLYWYRQTLGQGPEFLTYFQNEAQLEKSRLLSDRFSAERPKGSFSTLEIQRTEQGDSAMYLCASSSADRMAYEQYFGPGTRLTVT.

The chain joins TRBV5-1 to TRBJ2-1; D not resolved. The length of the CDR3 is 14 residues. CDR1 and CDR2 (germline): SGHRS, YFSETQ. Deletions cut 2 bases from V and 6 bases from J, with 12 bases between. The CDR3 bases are TGCGCCAGCAGCTTAAACTCAGCAGGCAATGAGCAGTTCTTC. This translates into CASSLNSAGNEQFF.

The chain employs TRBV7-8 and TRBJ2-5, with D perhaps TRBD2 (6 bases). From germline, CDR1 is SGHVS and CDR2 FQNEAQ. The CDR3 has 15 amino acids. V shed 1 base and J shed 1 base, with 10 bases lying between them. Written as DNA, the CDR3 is TGTGCCAGCAGCTTAGTAGGCGGGGCCCAAGAGACCCAGTACTTC. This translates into CASSLVGGAQETQYF.

CDR3 sequence: CASSNYLGSPGYGYTF. The CDR3 nucleotides are TGTGCCAGTAGTAACTATCTTGGGAGCCCCGGATATGGCTACACCTTC. This chain links TRBV19 with TRBJ1-2; no definite D call. V lost 4 bases and J lost 5, with 20 bases in between. The CDR3 spans 16 residues. Germline V lookup: CDR1 LNHDA, CDR2 SQIVND (reference sequence).

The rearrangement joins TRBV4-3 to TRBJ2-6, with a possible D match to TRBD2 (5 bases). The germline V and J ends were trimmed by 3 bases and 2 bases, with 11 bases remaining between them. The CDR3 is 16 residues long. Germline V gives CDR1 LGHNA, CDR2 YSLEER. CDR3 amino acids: CASSHLGDPGANVLTF. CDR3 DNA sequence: TGCGCCAGCAGCCACCTGGGAGACCCTGGGGCCAACGTCCTGACTTTC.

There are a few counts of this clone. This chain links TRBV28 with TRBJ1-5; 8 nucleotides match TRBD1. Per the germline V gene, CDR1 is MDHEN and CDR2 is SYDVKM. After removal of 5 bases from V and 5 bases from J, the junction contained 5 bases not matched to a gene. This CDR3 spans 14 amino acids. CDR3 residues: CASSPQGQDQPQHF. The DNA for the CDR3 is TGTGCCAGCAGTCCCCAGGGACAGGATCAGCCCCAGCATTTT.

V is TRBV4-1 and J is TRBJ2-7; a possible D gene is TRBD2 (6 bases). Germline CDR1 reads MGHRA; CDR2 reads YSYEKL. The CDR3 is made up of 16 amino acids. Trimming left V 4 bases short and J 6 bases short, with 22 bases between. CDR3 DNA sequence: TGCGCCAGCAGCCCTTCTCCGGGGGAATCTCATGGCGAGCAGTACTTC. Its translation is CASSPSPGESHGEQYF.

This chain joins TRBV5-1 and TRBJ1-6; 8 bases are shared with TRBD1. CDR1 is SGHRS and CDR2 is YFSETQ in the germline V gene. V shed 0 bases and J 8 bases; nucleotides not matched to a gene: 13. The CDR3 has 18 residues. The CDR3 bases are TGCGCCAGCAGCTTGGCCGGTCAGGGGGCACGTCAGTATTCACCCCTCCACTTT. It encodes CASSLAGQGARQYSPLHF.

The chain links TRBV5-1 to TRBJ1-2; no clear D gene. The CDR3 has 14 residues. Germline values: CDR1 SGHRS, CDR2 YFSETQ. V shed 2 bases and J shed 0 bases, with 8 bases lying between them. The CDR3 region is CASSFREANYGYTF. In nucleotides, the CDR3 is TGCGCCAGCAGCTTTCGGGAAGCTAACTATGGCTACACCTTC.

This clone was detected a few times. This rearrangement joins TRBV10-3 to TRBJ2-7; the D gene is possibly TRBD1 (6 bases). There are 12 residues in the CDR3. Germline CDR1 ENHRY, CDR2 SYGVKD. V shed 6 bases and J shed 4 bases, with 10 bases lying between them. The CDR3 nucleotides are TGTGCCATCAGGGGGACACTTTACGAGCAGTACTTC. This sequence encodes CAIRGTLYEQYF.

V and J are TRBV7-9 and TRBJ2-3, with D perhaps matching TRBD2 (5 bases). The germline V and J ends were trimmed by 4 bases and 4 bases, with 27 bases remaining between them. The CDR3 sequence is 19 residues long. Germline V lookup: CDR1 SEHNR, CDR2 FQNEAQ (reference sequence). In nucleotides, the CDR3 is TGTGCCAGCAGCTCCGTAACTGTCCACGGGGTCAGATGGGCAGATACGCAGTATTTT. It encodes CASSSVTVHGVRWADTQYF.

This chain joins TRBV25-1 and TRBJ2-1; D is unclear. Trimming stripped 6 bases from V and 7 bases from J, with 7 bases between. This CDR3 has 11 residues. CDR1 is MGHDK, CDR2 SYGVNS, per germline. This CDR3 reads CASRELNEQFF. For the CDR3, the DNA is TGTGCCAGCAGGGAGCTTAATGAGCAGTTCTTC. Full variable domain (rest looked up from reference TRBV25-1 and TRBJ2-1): EADIYQTPRYLVIGTGKKITLECSQTMGHDKMYWYQQDPGMELHLIHYSYGVNSTEKGDLSSESTVSRIRTEHFPLTLESARPSHTSQYLCASRELNEQFFGPGTRLTVL.

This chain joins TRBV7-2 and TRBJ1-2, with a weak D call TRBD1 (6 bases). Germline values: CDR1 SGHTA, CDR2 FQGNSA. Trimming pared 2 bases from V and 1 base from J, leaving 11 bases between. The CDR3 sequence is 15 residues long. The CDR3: CASSLQGLFNYGYTF. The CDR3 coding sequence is TGTGCCAGCAGCTTACAGGGGTTGTTTAACTATGGCTACACCTTC.

CDR3 coding DNA: TGTGCCAGCAGTTTATCTGTACGGGACTCCCTCGGGTACGAGCAGTACTTC. Amino acids: CASSLSVRDSLGYEQYF. The genes are TRBV28 and TRBJ2-7; weak D call: TRBD2 (6 bases). Trimming stripped 1 base from V and 4 bases from J, with 20 bases between. The CDR3 contains 17 residues. The germline V gene encodes CDR1 MDHEN and CDR2 SYDVKM.

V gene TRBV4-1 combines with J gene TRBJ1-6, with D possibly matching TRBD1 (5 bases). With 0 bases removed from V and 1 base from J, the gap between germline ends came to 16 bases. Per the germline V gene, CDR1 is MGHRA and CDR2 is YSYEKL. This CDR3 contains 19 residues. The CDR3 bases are TGCGCCAGCAGCCAAGAGGGGACTCTCCCGATTTCCTATAATTCACCCCTCCACTTT. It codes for CASSQEGTLPISYNSPLHF.

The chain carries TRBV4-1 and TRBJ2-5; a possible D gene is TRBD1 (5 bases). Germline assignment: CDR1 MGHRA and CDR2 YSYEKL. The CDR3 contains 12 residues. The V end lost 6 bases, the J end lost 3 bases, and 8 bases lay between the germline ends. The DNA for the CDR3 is TGCGCCAGCAGGGGGCTTGAAGAGACCCAGTACTTC. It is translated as CASRGLEETQYF.